The TCR beta chain under discussion was sequenced for a study of blood T cell repertoires in COVID-19 (dated by TCRdb to 2020 to 2022). Looking at the study overall: Collaborator samples came from the United States, Italy and Spain and covered acute and convalescent phases of COVID-19. Samples were obtained from the ongoing ImmuneRACE study (first 160 participants) and from 1,000 to 1,500 subjects provided by 6 global collaborators. HLA class I and class II types, where available, came from metadata supplied by the sample provider rather than from assay-based typing. Nearly every sample came with metadata listing a de-identified subject ID, COVID-19 status, age in years and sex. The prospective study material was composed of cDNA or gDNA derived from T cells, B-cell-depleted T cells, or PBMCs. The repertoires were released in a freely available public database intended as a resource for research on the immune response to SARS-CoV-2. Deeply sampled blood TCRbeta repertoires from subjects exposed to, actively infected with, or recovered from COVID-19 were included in the dataset.

Overall study results and their limits: The amount of clinical and demographic metadata varied by source and participant and was provided uncurated.

Each collaborating institution followed its own protocols to collect whole blood in K2EDTA tubes. For TCRbeta analysis, collaborators shipped samples as frozen whole blood, isolated PBMCs, or DNA extracted from either of those sample types. To note about this clone: Its antigen remains undetermined. Per-base qualities were not stored, and no clone one base away is much larger.

The germline V gene (reference sequence) provides CDR1 DFQATT and CDR2 SNEGSKA. Here V drops 3 bases and J drops 5 bases, and the junction holds 13 bases not matched to any gene. Including the terminal cysteine and phenylalanine, the CDR3 comprises 16 residues. Left in the record is the CDR3 DNA by itself, 48 bases read in frame from the first base. TCRbeta CDR3 regions were amplified from genomic DNA using the immunoSEQ Assay, a bias-controlled multiplex PCR. The source study handled its data this way. The number of nucleated cells in each sample was estimated by amplification of reference gene primers within the assay. To quantify the absolute abundance of each unique TCRbeta CDR3 rearrangement, sequence reads were collapsed and filtered. For each sample, productive Simpson clonality was calculated as the square root of Simpson's diversity index across productive rearrangements. As stored in TCRdb, this immuneACCESS dataset retains in-frame rearrangements with V and J assigned. A fraction of the clones does not appear; measured against another copy, unresolved V genes explain less than half of the discrepancy, and the remainder lacks a known reason. The V and J calls and the clone size are those of that table, but D and trimming were determined from the DNA. Recorded for this sample are approximately 250,000 clones; 86% of them occurred a single time. The ten largest clonotypes hold roughly 8% of the sample.

The sequence derives from a man between 35 and 55 years old with active or convalescent COVID-19. The V and J genes are TRBV20-1 and TRBJ2-5, and 9 bases in between align with TRBD1. The sequenced material came from peripheral blood. CDR3 sequence: CSASQAGQGLDETQYF. The DNA sequence is given as TGCAGTGCTAGTCAAGCGGGACAGGGACTCGACGAGACCCAGTACTTC.